This entry features one TCR beta chain sequence. What it binds is not known. These data belong to a study of regulatory T cells in long-lasting Graves disease. Study summary: To qualify as persistent, Graves' disease required over 5 years of antithyroid drugs with positive TSH receptor antibodies. Findings of the study overall: Less diverse TCR repertoires were seen in persistent Graves' patients than in newly diagnosed ones.

Time point meaning: persistent/refractory GD, antithyroid drugs over 5 years with positive TRAb. Extracted RNA from PBMCs served as the source of the TCR library. Collection of peripheral blood (about 10 milliliters) was done using EDTA tubes. The CDR3 has 15 amino acids. V dropped 2 bases and J dropped 1 base, with 11 bases sitting between them. Germline lookup yields CDR1 MNHEY and CDR2 SMNVEV (reference sequence). Relying on iRepertoire HTBI primers and Arm-PCR of CDR3 regions, the team built TCR beta libraries. Authors' processing steps: The study identified 60 to 65 TRBV and some 15 TRBJ segments across samples. Each CDR3 protein gets one entry after TCRdb re-called the multiplex PCR reads with MiXCR. It is TCRdb's table, rather than the study itself, that gives the V and J calls and clone size. The sample records 600,000 to 800,000 distinct CDR3 sequences, around 30% being singletons.

The chain couples TRBV27 to TRBJ1-1; the D is unclear. The TCR comes from a female donor with Graves disease. Source: peripheral blood mononuclear cells (PBMCs), taken when the disease was refractory, from a patient treated with antithyroid drugs. The CDR3 region is CASSLIFGPNTEAFF. The CDR3 bases are TGTGCCAGCAGTTTAATCTTCGGACCGAACACTGAAGCTTTCTTT.